The 6 T cell receptor beta chains in this list originate from one sample, sequenced in a study of cytomegalovirus exposure and HLA in healthy donors. The PCR contained 60 Vbeta and 13 Jbeta primers. The data were produced by immunoSEQ multiplex PCR, yet TCRdb's version contains in-frame clones alone and is incomplete. This sample yields some 130,000 clones, of which approximately 80% are seen a single time; roughly 1.2% belongs to the top ten. Material: PBMCs. The receptors come from a girl aged 2 to 10 in good health and CMV-seronegative.

The CDR3 loop is CASSLFPQTGNEQFF. The CDR3 nucleotides read TGTGCCAGCAGCTTGTTTCCCCAAACAGGGAATGAGCAGTTCTTC. This rearrangement joins TRBV5-4 to TRBJ2-1, with a tentative D call TRBD1 (6 bases). The CDR3 runs to 15 residues. CDR1 is SGHNT and CDR2 is YYREEE in the germline V gene (reference sequence). The ends were cut back, 1 base at V and 7 bases at J, with 15 bases in the middle.

The gene calls are TRBV5-4 and TRBJ2-3; D is possibly TRBD2 (6 bases). Germline V gene data show CDR1 as SGHNT and CDR2 as YYREEE (reference sequence). V lost 5 bases and J lost 3, with 19 bases in between. The CDR3 spans 16 residues. Here the CDR3 DNA reads TGTGCCAGCAGTCCCCCTTCGGGAGTAAGTACAGATACGCAGTATTTT. Protein: CASSPPSGVSTDTQYF.

The V call is TRBV5-4, the J call TRBJ1-1; D unresolved. Germline assignment: CDR1 SGHNT and CDR2 YYREEE (reference sequence). Between the trimmed V and J ends, which lost 0 bases and 3 bases, there was a span of 12 bases. CDR3 length: 15 residues. The CDR3 sequence: CASSLASAFYTEAFF. CDR3 nucleotides: TGTGCCAGCAGCTTGGCCTCAGCGTTTTACACTGAAGCTTTCTTT.

This chain uses TRBV7-9 with TRBJ2-3; 7 bases align to TRBD1. The CDR3 has 17 residues. Germline CDR1 is SEHNR and CDR2 is FQNEAQ (reference sequence). The V segment lost 5 bases and the J segment 1 base; nucleotides outside the gene matches: 12. The DNA of the CDR3 is TGTGCCAGCAGCCTTTATCTGCGACAGGGAGGCACAGATACGCAGTATTTT. Its translation: CASSLYLRQGGTDTQYF.

This clone was detected only once. The V and J genes are TRBV7-2 and TRBJ2-1; possibly TRBD2 for D (5 bases). Germline lookup yields CDR1 SGHTA and CDR2 FQGNSA. The CDR3 covers 12 residues. V was shortened by 5 bases and J by 6 bases, with 8 bases between the two germline ends. For the CDR3, the DNA is TGTGCCAGCAGCCGGGAAGCCAATGAGCAGTTCTTC. Its protein product is CASSREANEQFF.

The chain employs TRBV18 and TRBJ2-3, with 7 nucleotides matching TRBD1. J lost 6 bases, V lost 0 bases, and 3 bases had no gene match. CDR3 length: 14 amino acids. Germline V lookup: CDR1 KGHSH, CDR2 LQKENI. In DNA form, the CDR3 reads TGTGCCAGCTCACCACCTACAGGGGAGGATACGCAGTATTTT. Translated, it gives CASSPPTGEDTQYF.